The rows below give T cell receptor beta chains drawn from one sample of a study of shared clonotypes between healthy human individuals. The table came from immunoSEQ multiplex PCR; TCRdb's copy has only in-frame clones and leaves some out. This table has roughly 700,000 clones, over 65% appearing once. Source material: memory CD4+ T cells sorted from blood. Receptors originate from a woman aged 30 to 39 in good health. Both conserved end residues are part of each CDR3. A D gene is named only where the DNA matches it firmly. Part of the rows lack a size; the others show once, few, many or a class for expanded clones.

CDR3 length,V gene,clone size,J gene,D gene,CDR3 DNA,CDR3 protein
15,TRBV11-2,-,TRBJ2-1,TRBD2,TGTGCCAGCAGCTTGATGGCGGGAGGGCCGAATGAGCAGTTCTTC,CASSLMAGGPNEQFF
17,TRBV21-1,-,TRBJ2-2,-,TGTGCCAGCAGGAAGGGTAGGCTCCAGGGATACACCGGGGAGCTGTTTTTT,CASRKGRLQGYTGELFF
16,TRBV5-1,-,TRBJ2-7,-,TGCGCCAGCAGCTTGATACTGAACGGCAGGGGCGACGAGCAGTACTTC,CASSLILNGRGDEQYF
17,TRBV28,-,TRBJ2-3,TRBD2,TGTGCCAGCCGTGAGGCTAGCGGGAGGCCCCACACAGATACGCAGTATTTT,CASREASGRPHTDTQYF
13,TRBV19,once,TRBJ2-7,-,TGTGCCAGTAGTAACCAGGCTTTCTACGAGCAGTACTTC,CASSNQAFYEQYF
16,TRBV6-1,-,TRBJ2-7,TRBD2,TGTGCCAGCAGTGAAGTTTTAGCGGGAGGGCCCCACGAGCAGTACTTC,CASSEVLAGGPHEQYF
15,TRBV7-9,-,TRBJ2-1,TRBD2,TGTGCCAGCAGCCAAGGGACTAGCGGGCTCGATGAGCAGTTCTTC,CASSQGTSGLDEQFF
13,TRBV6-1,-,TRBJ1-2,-,TGTGCCAGCAGTGGACAACAATTGAATGGCTACACCTTC,CASSGQQLNGYTF
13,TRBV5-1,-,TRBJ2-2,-,TGCGCCAGCACTGTCCCGAACACCGGGGAGCTGTTTTTT,CASTVPNTGELFF
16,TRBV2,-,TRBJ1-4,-,TGTGCCAGCAGTGGACGGGAAGCACCAACTAATGAAAAACTGTTTTTT,CASSGREAPTNEKLFF
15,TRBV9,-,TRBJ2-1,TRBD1,TGTGCCAGCAGCGTAGAGGACAGGGGAAACAATGAGCAGTTCTTC,CASSVEDRGNNEQFF
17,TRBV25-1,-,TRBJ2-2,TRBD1,TGTGCCAGTAAGGAAGGGCACGGGACAGGGAACACCGGGGAGCTGTTTTTT,CASKEGHGTGNTGELFF
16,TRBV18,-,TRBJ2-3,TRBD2,TGTGCCAGCTCATTAGGTTGGACTAGCGGACTAGATACGCAGTATTTT,CASSLGWTSGLDTQYF
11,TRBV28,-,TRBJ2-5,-,TGTGCCAGCTCTTTGCGGGAGACCCAGTACTTC,CASSLRETQYF
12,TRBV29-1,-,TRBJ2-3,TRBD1,TGCAGCGCTGGGACAGAAACAGATACGCAGTATTTT,CSAGTETDTQYF
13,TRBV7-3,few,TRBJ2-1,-,TGTGCCAGCAGCCCCGGGGCCCTCAATGAGCAGTTCTTC,CASSPGALNEQFF
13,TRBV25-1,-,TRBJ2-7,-,TGTGCCAGCAGTGTAGGGGGGGCCTACGAGCAGTACTTC,CASSVGGAYEQYF
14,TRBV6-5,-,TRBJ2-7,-,TGTGCCAGCAGTTACTCGGGCAGACACTACGAGCAGTACTTC,CASSYSGRHYEQYF
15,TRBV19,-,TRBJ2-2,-,TGTGCCAGTAGTATCACAGGGACGAACACCGGGGAGCTGTTTTTT,CASSITGTNTGELFF
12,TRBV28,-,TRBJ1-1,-,TGTGCCAGCAGTTTCCCTAGGACTGAAGCTTTCTTT,CASSFPRTEAFF
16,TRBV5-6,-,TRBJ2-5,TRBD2,TGTGCCAGCAGCTATATAGCGGGAGGTGTTGGAGAGACCCAGTACTTC,CASSYIAGGVGETQYF
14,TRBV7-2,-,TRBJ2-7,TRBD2,TGTGCCAGCAGCTTAGCTAGCGGGAGCTACGAGCAGTACTTC,CASSLASGSYEQYF
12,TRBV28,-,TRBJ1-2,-,TGTGCCAGCAGTTTTAACAGCTACGGCTACACCTTC,CASSFNSYGYTF
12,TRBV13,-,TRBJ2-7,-,TGTGCCAGCAGCGTACTCGAGGGCGAGCAGTACTTC,CASSVLEGEQYF
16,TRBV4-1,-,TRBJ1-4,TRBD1,TGCGCCAGCAGCCAAGCCCTTACAGGGGGTAGTGAAAAACTGTTTTTT,CASSQALTGGSEKLFF
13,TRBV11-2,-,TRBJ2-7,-,TGTGCCAGCAGATGGGGGACTGTCTACGAGCAGTACTTC,CASRWGTVYEQYF
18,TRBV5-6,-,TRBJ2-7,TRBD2,TGTGCCAGCAACACCAGGGCTAGCGGGAGGAGGAGCTCCTACGAGCAGTACTTC,CASNTRASGRRSSYEQYF
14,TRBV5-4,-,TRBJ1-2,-,TGTGCCAGCAGCCCGGCGGGTGGGGTTTATGGCTACACCTTC,CASSPAGGVYGYTF
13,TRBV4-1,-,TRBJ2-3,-,TGCGCCAGCAGCACTAGGCGTACAGATACGCAGTATTTT,CASSTRRTDTQYF